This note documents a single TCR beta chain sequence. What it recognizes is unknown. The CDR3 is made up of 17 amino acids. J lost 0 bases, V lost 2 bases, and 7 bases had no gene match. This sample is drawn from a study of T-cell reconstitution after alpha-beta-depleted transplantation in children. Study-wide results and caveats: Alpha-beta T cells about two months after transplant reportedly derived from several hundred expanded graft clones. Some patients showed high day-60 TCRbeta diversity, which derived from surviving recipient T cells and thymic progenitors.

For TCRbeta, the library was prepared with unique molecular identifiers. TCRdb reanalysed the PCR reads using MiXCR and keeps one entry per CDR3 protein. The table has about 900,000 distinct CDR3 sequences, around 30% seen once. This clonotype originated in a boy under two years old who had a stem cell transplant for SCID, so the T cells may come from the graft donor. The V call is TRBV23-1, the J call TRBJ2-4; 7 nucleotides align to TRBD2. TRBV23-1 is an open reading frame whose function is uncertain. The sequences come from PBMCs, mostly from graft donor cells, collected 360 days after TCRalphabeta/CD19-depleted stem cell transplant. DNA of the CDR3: TGCGCCAGCAGTCAACCGCTCGGGGGGTTAGCCAAAAACATTCAGTACTTC. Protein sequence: CASSQPLGGLAKNIQYF.